This T cell receptor beta chain was recorded in a study of blood T cell repertoires in COVID-19. The wider study: In each case, the material was cDNA or gDNA derived from T cells, B-cell-depleted T cells, or PBMCs.

Germline CDR1 and CDR2: LGHDT and YNNKEL (reference sequence). With V trimmed by 2 bases and J by 7 bases, 2 bases remained unmatched. The CDR3 sequence is 13 residues long. Followed longitudinally, the Seattle patients had been enrolled during active infection. In the authors' workflow: Amplifying reference gene primers gave estimates of nucleated cell counts. TCRdb keeps only in-frame clones here, not all; method: immunoSEQ multiplex PCR. Clonal size and the V and J genes are those of that table, whereas D and trimming came from the DNA. The sample has approximately 77,000 clones; around 85% are singletons.

This chain joins TRBV3-1 (or the pseudogene TRBV3-2) and TRBJ2-1; TRBD2 matches at 7 bases. This TCR came from a man aged 45-65 years with COVID-19, enrolled during active disease. The sample consisted of peripheral blood. CDR3 in DNA: TGTGCCAGCAGCCAACCGGGGGGTAATGAGCAGTTCTTC. Its protein is CASSQPGGNEQFF.